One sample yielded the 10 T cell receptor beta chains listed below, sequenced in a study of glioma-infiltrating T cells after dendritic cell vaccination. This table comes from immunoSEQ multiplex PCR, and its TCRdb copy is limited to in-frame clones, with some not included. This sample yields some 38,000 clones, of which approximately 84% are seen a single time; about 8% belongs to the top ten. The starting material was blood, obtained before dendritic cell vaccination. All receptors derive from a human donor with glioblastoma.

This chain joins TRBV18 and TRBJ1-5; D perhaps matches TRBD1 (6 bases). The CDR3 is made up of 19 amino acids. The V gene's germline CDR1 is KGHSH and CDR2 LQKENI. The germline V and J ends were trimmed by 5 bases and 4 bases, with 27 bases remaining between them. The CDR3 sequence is CASSLIPPRGGPINQPQHF. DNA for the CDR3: TGTGCCAGCTCATTAATCCCCCCCAGAGGGGGACCAATAAATCAGCCCCAGCATTTT. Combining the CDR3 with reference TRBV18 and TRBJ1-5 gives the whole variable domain NAGVMQNPRHLVRRRGQEARLRCSPMKGHSHVYWYRQLPEEGLKFMVYLQKENIIDESGMPKERFSAEFPKEGPSILRIQQVVRGDSAAYFCASSLIPPRGGPINQPQHFGDGTRLSIL.

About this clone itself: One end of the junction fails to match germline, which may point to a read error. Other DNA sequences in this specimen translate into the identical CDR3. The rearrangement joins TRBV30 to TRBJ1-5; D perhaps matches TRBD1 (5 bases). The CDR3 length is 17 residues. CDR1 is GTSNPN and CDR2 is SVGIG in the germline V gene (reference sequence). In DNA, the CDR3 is TGTGCTTGGAGTGTACAGAGGGACTACCTTAGCAATCAGCCCCAGCATTTT. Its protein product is CAWSVQRDYLSNQPQHF.

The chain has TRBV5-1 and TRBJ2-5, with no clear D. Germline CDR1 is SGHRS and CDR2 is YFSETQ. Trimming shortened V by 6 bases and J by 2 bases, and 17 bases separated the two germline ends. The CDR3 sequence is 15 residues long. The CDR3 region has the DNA TGCGCCAGCATGGAGACGACGGTCCCTCAAGAGACCCAGTACTTC. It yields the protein CASMETTVPQETQYF.

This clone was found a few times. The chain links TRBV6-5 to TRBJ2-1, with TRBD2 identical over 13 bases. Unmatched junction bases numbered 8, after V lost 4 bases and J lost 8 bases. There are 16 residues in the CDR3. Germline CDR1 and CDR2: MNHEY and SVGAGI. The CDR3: CASSFLRTSGGHEQFF. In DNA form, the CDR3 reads TGTGCCAGCAGTTTCCTTAGGACTAGCGGGGGCCATGAGCAGTTCTTC.

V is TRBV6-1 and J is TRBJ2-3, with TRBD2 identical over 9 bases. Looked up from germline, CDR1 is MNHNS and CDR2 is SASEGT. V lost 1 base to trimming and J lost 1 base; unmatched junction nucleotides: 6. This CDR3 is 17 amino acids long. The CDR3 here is CASSEVLASGGTDTQYF. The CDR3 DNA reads TGTGCCAGCAGTGAAGTGTTGGCTAGCGGGGGCACAGATACGCAGTATTTT.

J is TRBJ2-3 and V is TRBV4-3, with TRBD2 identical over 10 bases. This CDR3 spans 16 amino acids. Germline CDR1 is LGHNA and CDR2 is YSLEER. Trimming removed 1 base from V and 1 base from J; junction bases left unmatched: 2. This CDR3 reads CASSQVSGGGTDTQYF. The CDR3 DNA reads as TGCGCCAGCAGCCAAGTGAGCGGGGGGGGCACAGATACGCAGTATTTT.

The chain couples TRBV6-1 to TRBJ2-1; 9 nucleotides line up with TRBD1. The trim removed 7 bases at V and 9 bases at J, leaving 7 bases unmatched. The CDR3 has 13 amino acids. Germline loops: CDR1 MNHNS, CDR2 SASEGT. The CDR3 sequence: CASTGTGMAEQFF. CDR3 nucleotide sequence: TGTGCCAGCACTGGGACAGGGATGGCTGAGCAGTTCTTC.

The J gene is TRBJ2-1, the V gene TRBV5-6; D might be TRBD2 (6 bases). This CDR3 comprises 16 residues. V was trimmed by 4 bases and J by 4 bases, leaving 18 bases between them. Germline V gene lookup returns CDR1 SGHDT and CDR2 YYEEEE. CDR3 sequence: CASSPKRAGRYNEQFF. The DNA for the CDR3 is TGTGCCAGCAGCCCGAAGAGGGCGGGACGATACAATGAGCAGTTCTTC.

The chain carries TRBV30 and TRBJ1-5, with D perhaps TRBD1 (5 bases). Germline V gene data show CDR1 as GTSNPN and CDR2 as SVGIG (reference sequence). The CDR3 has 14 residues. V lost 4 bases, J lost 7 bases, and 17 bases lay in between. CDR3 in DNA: TGTGCCTGGAATGCGGGGACGATCAGACAGCCCCAGCATTTT. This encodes CAWNAGTIRQPQHF. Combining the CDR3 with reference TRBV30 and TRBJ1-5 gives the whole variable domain SQTIHQWPATLVQPVGSPLSLECTVEGTSNPNLYWYRQAAGRGLQLLFYSVGIGQISSEVPQNLSASRPQDRQFILSSKKLLLSDSGFYLCAWNAGTIRQPQHFGDGTRLSIL.

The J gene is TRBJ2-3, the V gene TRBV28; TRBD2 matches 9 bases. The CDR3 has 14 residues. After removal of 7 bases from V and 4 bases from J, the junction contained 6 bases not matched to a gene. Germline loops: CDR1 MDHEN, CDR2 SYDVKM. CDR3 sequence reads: CASTVAGAADTQYF. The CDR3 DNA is TGTGCCAGCACCGTAGCGGGGGCGGCAGATACGCAGTATTTT.